A single sample is the source of the 10 T cell receptor beta chains below, sequenced in a study of control samples from healthy donors and cancer patients. The protocol was immunoSEQ multiplex PCR, while the TCRdb copy is restricted to in-frame clones and leaves out a portion. The repertoire has approximately 70,000 clones, approximately 89% of them found once; the top ten carry 5% to 7%. Material for sequencing was PBMCs. Receptors originate from a man aged 55-75 years with colorectal cancer.

The genes are TRBV5-1 and TRBJ2-3; TRBD2 matches 8 bases. Per germline, CDR1 SGHRS and CDR2 YFSETQ. Trimming removed 1 base from V and 3 bases from J; junction bases left unmatched: 7. This CDR3 has 16 residues. As DNA, the CDR3 is TGCGCCAGCAGCTTGAATGGCGGGGGGAAAACAGATACGCAGTATTTT. The encoded protein is CASSLNGGGKTDTQYF. Variable domain in full (rest from reference TRBV5-1 and TRBJ2-3): KAGVTQTPRYLIKTRGQQVTLSCSPISGHRSVSWYQQTPGQGLQFLFEYFSETQRNKGNFPGRFSGRQFSNSRSEMNVSTLELGDSALYLCASSLNGGGKTDTQYFGPGTRLTVL.

The chain joins TRBV11-3 to TRBJ2-3; D gene ambiguous. This CDR3 is 13 amino acids long. CDR1 SGHNT and CDR2 YENEEA come from the germline V gene. V lost 5 bases and J lost 6, with 12 bases in between. The CDR3 DNA sequence: TGTGCCAGCAGCCCCCAGACGACCGATACGCAGTATTTT. The encoded protein is CASSPQTTDTQYF.

This sequence joins TRBV5-4 and TRBJ2-5; D is ambiguous. The CDR3 spans 14 residues. V was shortened by 2 bases and J by 0 bases, with 8 bases between the two germline ends. Germline V gene lookup returns CDR1 SGHNT and CDR2 YYREEE (reference sequence). As DNA, the CDR3 is TGTGCCAGCAGCTTCTCGGGCTACCAAGAGACCCAGTACTTC. Encoded protein: CASSFSGYQETQYF.

The rearrangement joins TRBV19 to TRBJ1-5; D perhaps matches TRBD1 (5 bases). Germline V CDR1 and CDR2: LNHDA, SQIVND (reference sequence). V lost 0 bases and J 7 bases, leaving 13 bases between the germline ends. There are 15 residues in the CDR3. The CDR3 DNA follows: TGTGCCAGTAGTATAGAGGGGACTGGGCGACAGCCCCAGCATTTT. Translating it yields CASSIEGTGRQPQHF.

V usage is TRBV19 and J usage is TRBJ2-1; 10 bases match TRBD2. The CDR3 runs 15 residues. The junction had 4 bases not matched to a gene; V was cut back by 2 bases and J by 6 bases. Germline assignment: CDR1 LNHDA and CDR2 SQIVND (reference sequence). This chain's CDR3 is CASSISGGAVNEQFF. Written as DNA, the CDR3 is TGTGCCAGTAGTATAAGCGGGGGGGCGGTCAATGAGCAGTTCTTC.

Only a few counts were recorded for this clone. This rearrangement joins TRBV4-2 to TRBJ1-2, with D tentatively TRBD1 (6 bases). The CDR3 loop spans 15 amino acids. CDR1 is LGHNA, CDR2 YNFKEQ, per germline. With 2 bases removed from V and 2 bases from J, the gap between germline ends came to 12 bases. Here the CDR3 reads CASSQSWGQNYGYTF. The CDR3 region has the DNA TGTGCCAGCAGCCAATCGTGGGGACAAAACTATGGCTACACCTTC.

The chain is built from TRBV20-1 and TRBJ2-3; 10 nucleotides match TRBD2. This CDR3 spans 15 amino acids. V gave up 3 bases and J gave up 4 bases; unmatched junction bases: 7. CDR1 DFQATT and CDR2 SNEGSKA come from the germline V gene (reference sequence). The CDR3 coding sequence is TGCAGTGCTAGTCAGAGCGGGGGGGCCCCAGATACGCAGTATTTT. It translates to CSASQSGGAPDTQYF.

V gene TRBV5-1 combines with J gene TRBJ1-4; 7 bases match TRBD1. With V trimmed by 0 bases and J by 7 bases, 9 bases remained unmatched. The CDR3 runs 16 residues. Germline V lookup: CDR1 SGHRS, CDR2 YFSETQ. CDR3 loop: CASSLVVGGQSEKLFF. The CDR3 DNA follows: TGCGCCAGCAGCTTGGTTGTAGGGGGACAGAGTGAAAAACTGTTTTTT.

This clone was seen once. The gene calls are TRBV6-4 and TRBJ2-5, with TRBD1 matching 7 bases. Germline V gives CDR1 MRHNA, CDR2 SNTAGT. This CDR3 is built from 15 residues. Unmatched junction bases numbered 3, after V lost 0 bases and J lost 2 bases. This chain's CDR3 is CASSDSYRGQETQYF. The CDR3 bases are TGTGCCAGCAGTGACTCATACAGGGGTCAAGAGACCCAGTACTTC.

The chain employs TRBV7-2 and TRBJ2-5; 13 bases are a match to TRBD2. CDR1 is SGHTA and CDR2 is FQGNSA in the germline V gene. This CDR3 contains 15 residues. The V and J ends lost 9 bases and 5 bases, in that order; junction bases with no gene match: 9. CDR3 nucleotide sequence: TGTGCCAGTGGGACTAGCGGGGCCTCGGGGGAGACCCAGTACTTC. Amino acid sequence: CASGTSGASGETQYF.